This TCR beta chain is from a study of CD8 T cells in Susac syndrome. The Susac syndrome patients fit the recently defined diagnostic criteria for definite or probable disease. Trimming removed 2 bases from V and 7 bases from J, with 23 bases in between. Germline V gene lookup returns CDR1 MGHRA and CDR2 YSYEKL. The CDR3 is 17 amino acids. Random hexamers primed reverse transcription of about 0.45 to 1 ug RNA. MiXCR was run by TCRdb on the immunoSEQ multiplex PCR reads, yielding one entry per CDR3 protein. This sample yields about 180,000 distinct CDR3 sequences, of which approximately 94% are seen a single time; roughly 0.12% belongs to the top ten.

This receptor was identified in a human donor with Susac syndrome. Sequenced input: CD4+ T cells from PBMCs. The rearrangement joins TRBV4-1 to TRBJ1-1; D is possibly TRBD1 (5 bases). The CDR3 reads CASSQPPVLARQLEAFF. CDR3 nucleotides: TGCGCCAGCAGCCAACCCCCGGTATTGGCGCGACAGCTTGAAGCTTTCTTT.